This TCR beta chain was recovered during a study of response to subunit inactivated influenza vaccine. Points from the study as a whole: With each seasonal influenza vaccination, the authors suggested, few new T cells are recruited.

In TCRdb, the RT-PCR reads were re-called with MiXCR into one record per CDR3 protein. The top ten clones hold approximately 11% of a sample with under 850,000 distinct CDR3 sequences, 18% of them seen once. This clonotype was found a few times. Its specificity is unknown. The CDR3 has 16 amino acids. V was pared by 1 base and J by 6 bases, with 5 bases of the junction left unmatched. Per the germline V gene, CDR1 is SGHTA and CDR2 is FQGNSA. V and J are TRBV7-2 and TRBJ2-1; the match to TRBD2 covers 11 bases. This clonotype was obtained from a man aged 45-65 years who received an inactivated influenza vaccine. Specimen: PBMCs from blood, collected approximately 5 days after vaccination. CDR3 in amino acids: CASSLGLAGGRNEQFF. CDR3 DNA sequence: TGTGCCAGCAGCTTAGGGCTAGCGGGGGGACGCAATGAGCAGTTCTTC.